A single sample is the source of the 11 T cell receptor beta chains below, sequenced in a study of regulatory T cells in long-lasting Graves disease. iRepertoire HTBI primers and Arm-PCR of CDR3 regions built TCR beta libraries. TCRdb fed the multiplex PCR reads into MiXCR, producing one record per CDR3 protein. The sample has roughly 500,000 distinct CDR3 sequences, approximately 13% seen once; the top ten hold about 9.1%. Specified time point: newly diagnosed GD, antithyroid drugs for less than 3 months. RNA extracted from PBMCs served as the sequencing template. This sample was shared with a second study, whose subject was T cells in Graves' hyperthyroidism and ophthalmopathy.

The material was peripheral blood mononuclear cells (PBMCs), obtained at new diagnosis, from a patient treated with antithyroid drugs. These receptors were collected from a man aged 25 to 40 with Graves disease.

This clonotype was seen ten or more times. The CDR3 spells CATRQGAETGELFF. In nucleotides, the CDR3 is TGTGCCACTAGACAGGGGGCAGAGACCGGGGAGCTGTTTTTT. This chain joins TRBV24-1 and TRBJ2-2, with TRBD1 identical over 10 bases. The CDR3 is 14 amino acids. Germline lookup yields CDR1 KGHDR and CDR2 SFDVKD. V was pared by 10 bases and J by 5 bases, with 6 bases of the junction left unmatched.

This clonotype was picked up many times. The chain joins TRBV27 to TRBJ2-3; tentatively, D is TRBD1 (5 bases). Germline V lookup: CDR1 MNHEY, CDR2 SMNVEV (reference sequence). The CDR3 consists of 16 residues. V lost 3 bases, J lost 0 bases, and 13 bases lay in between. The CDR3 DNA is TGTGCCAGCAGTTTCAGCAGGGCCACTAGCACAGATACGCAGTATTTT. Its translation: CASSFSRATSTDTQYF.

The chain employs TRBV3-1 and TRBJ1-2; TRBD1 is a possible D gene (6 bases). The CDR3 has 16 amino acids. From germline, CDR1 is LGHDT and CDR2 YNNKEL (reference sequence). V was trimmed by 4 bases and J by 6 bases, leaving 21 bases between them. This CDR3 reads CASSPFPGAGGNGYTF. CDR3 nucleotide sequence: TGTGCCAGCAGCCCCTTTCCGGGGGCTGGTGGCAATGGCTACACCTTC. Together with reference TRBV3-1 and TRBJ1-2, the CDR3 gives the full variable domain: DTAVSQTPKYLVTQMGNDKSIKCEQNLGHDTMYWYKQDSKKFLKIMFSYNNKELIINETVPNRFSPKSPDKAHLNLHINSLELGDSAVYFCASSPFPGAGGNGYTFGSGTRLTVV.

In this sample, this clonotype turned up many times. The chain recombines TRBV12-3 or TRBV12-4 with TRBJ2-7; 8 nucleotides match TRBD1. J was trimmed by 4 bases and V by 6 bases; bases with no gene match: 8. This CDR3 contains 14 residues. In DNA form, the CDR3 reads TGTGCCAGCAGCGGACAGGGTAAACCGTACGAGCAGTACTTC. It translates to CASSGQGKPYEQYF.

As concerns this clonotype: A junction end diverges from the germline sequence, so it may reflect a read error. The chain recombines TRBV10-3 with TRBJ1-2; tentatively, D is TRBD1 (6 bases). The CDR3 spans 15 residues. Germline CDR1 reads ENHRY; CDR2 reads SYGVKD. CDR3 nucleotides: TGTGCCATCAGTGACCCAGGGGTGGGGAGCTATGGCTACGCCTTC. Protein sequence: CAISDPGVGSYGYAF.

In this sample, this clonotype turned up a few times. The V call is TRBV9, the J call TRBJ1-4, with 7 bases fitting TRBD1. Germline lookup yields CDR1 SGDLS and CDR2 YYNGEE. CDR3 length: 15 residues. Trimming cost V 2 bases and J 4 bases; bases outside gene matches: 5. CDR3 sequence (DNA): TGTGCCAGCAGCGTGATGGCAGGGGGTAATGAAAAACTGTTTTTT. Protein: CASSVMAGGNEKLFF.

This clonotype showed up many times. The chain has TRBV27 and TRBJ1-2; D is uncertain. The CDR3 covers 15 residues. V shed 3 bases and J shed 8 bases, with 19 bases lying between them. CDR1 and CDR2 from the germline V gene are MNHEY and SMNVEV (reference sequence). CDR3 nucleotide sequence: TGTGCCAGCAGTTTTTCGGGAGGGATAACGTACGGCTACACCTTC. Its protein product is CASSFSGGITYGYTF.

This clonotype occurred a few times. The junction differs from germline at one of its ends, possibly a read error. The V call is TRBV7-3, the J call TRBJ2-7; 7 positions agree with TRBD1. Germline loops: CDR1 SGHTA, CDR2 FQGTGA. The CDR3 extends over 13 amino acids. This chain's CDR3 is CAGSSRGKGEQYF. CDR3 sequence (DNA): TGTGCCGGCAGCTCCAGGGGGAAGGGCGAGCAGTACTTC.

A remark on this clonotype: This sequence may be a read error, since a much larger clone differs from it by one base. The rearrangement links TRBV7-2 to TRBJ2-7; TRBD2 agrees at 12 bases. Germline V gene sequence: CDR1 SGHTA, CDR2 FQGNSA. Trimming cost V 5 bases and J 1 base; bases outside gene matches: 6. The CDR3 loop spans 16 amino acids. CDR3 bases: TGTGCCAGCAGCACCTATGGGACTAGCGGGTCCTACGAGCAGTACGTC. The encoded protein is CASSTYGTSGSYEQYV.

With respect to this clonotype: The germline gene is not matched at one end of the junction; a read error may be the cause. This chain connects TRBV4-1 to TRBJ2-6; the match to TRBD2 covers 8 bases. CDR1 and CDR2 from the germline V gene are MGHRA and YSYEKL. CDR3 length: 19 amino acids. The CDR3 DNA sequence: TGTGCCAGCAGCCAAGAGGCCGGGACTAGTACTGCTGGGGCCAACGTCCTGACTTTC. This codes for CASSQEAGTSTAGANVLTF.

The table lists this clonotype with many counts. The V call is TRBV29-1, the J call TRBJ1-5; no clear D. V shed 4 bases and J shed 1 base, with 8 bases lying between them. The CDR3 runs 13 residues. Germline V CDR1 and CDR2: SQVTM, ANQGSEA. CDR3 sequence (DNA): TGCAGCGTTGGGTTGGGGAGCAATCAGCCCCAGCATTTT. Translated, it gives CSVGLGSNQPQHF.